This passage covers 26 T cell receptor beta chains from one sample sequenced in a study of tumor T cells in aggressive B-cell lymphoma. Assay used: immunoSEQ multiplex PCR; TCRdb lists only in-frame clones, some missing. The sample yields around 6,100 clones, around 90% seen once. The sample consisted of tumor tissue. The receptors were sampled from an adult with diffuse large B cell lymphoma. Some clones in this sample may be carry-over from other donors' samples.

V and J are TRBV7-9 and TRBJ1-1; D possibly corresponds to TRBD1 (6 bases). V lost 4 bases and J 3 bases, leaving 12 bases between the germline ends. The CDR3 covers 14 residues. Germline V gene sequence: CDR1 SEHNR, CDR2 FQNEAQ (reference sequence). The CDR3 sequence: CASSSGEGHTEAFF. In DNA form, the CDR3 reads TGTGCCAGCAGCTCAGGGGAAGGGCACACTGAAGCTTTCTTT.

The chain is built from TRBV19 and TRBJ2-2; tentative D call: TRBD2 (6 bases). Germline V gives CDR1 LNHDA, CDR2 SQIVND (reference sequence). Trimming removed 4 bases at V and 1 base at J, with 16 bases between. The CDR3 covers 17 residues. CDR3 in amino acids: CASSKRLGSVNTGELFF. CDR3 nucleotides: TGTGCCAGTAGTAAGAGACTAGGGTCGGTGAACACCGGGGAGCTGTTTTTT. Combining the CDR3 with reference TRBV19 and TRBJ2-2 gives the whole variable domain DGGITQSPKYLFRKEGQNVTLSCEQNLNHDAMYWYRQDPGQGLRLIYYSQIVNDFQKGDIAEGYSVSREKKESFPLTVTSAQKNPTAFYLCASSKRLGSVNTGELFFGEGSRLTVL.

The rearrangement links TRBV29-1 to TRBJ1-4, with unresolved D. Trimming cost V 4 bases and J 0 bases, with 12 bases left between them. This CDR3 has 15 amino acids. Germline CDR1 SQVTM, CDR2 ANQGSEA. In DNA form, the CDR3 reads TGCAGCGTTGGAGGTCTTGCCACAACTAATGAAAAACTGTTTTTT. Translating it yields CSVGGLATTNEKLFF.

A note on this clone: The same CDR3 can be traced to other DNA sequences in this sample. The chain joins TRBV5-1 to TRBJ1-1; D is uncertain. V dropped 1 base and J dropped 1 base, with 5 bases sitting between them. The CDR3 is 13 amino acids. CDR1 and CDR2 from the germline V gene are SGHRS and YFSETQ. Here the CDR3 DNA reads TGCGCCAGCAGCTTGACCGGGAACACTGAAGCTTTCTTT. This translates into CASSLTGNTEAFF. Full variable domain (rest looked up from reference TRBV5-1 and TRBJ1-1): KAGVTQTPRYLIKTRGQQVTLSCSPISGHRSVSWYQQTPGQGLQFLFEYFSETQRNKGNFPGRFSGRQFSNSRSEMNVSTLELGDSALYLCASSLTGNTEAFFGQGTRLTVV.

CDR3 nucleotide sequence: TGTGCCTGGAGTGACGGGTGGTTGGTTCAGCCCCAGCATTTT. Its protein product is CAWSDGWLVQPQHF. The chain links TRBV30 to TRBJ1-5; D is undetermined. The V end lost 1 base, the J end lost 6 bases, and 13 bases lay between the germline ends. This CDR3 spans 14 amino acids. The V gene's germline CDR1 is GTSNPN and CDR2 SVGIG (reference sequence). The variable domain in full, with the rest retrieved from reference TRBV30 and TRBJ1-5, is SQTIHQWPATLVQPVGSPLSLECTVEGTSNPNLYWYRQAAGRGLQLLFYSVGIGQISSEVPQNLSASRPQDRQFILSSKKLLLSDSGFYLCAWSDGWLVQPQHFGDGTRLSIL.

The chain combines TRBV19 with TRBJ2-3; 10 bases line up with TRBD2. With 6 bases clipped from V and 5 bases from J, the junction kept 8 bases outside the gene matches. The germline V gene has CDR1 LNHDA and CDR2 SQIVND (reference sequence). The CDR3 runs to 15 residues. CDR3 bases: TGTGCCAGTAGGGGCCTAGCGGGGGCATTAGATACGCAGTATTTT. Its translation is CASRGLAGALDTQYF.

The CDR3 spells CATLRGTKFSGANVLTF. The CDR3 DNA reads as TGTGCCACCCTAAGGGGGACAAAATTCTCTGGGGCCAACGTCCTGACTTTC. The V call is TRBV28, the J call TRBJ2-6; possibly TRBD1 for D (6 bases). CDR1 and CDR2 from the germline V gene are MDHEN and SYDVKM. Trimming left V 10 bases short and J 0 bases short, with 19 bases between. The CDR3 length is 17 residues.

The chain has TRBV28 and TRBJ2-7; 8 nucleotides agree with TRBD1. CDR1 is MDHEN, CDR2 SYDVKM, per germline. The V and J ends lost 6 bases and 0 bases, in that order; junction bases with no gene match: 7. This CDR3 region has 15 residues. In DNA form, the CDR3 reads TGTGCCAGCAGAAACGGACAGGGTAGCTCCTACGAGCAGTACTTC. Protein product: CASRNGQGSSYEQYF.

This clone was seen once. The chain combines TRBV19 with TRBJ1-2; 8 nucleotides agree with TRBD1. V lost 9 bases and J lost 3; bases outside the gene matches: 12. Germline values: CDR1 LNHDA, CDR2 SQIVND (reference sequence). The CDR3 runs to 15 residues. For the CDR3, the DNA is TGTGCCAGCAACCCGACAGGGGTAAAGGACTATGGCTACACCTTC. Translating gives CASNPTGVKDYGYTF.

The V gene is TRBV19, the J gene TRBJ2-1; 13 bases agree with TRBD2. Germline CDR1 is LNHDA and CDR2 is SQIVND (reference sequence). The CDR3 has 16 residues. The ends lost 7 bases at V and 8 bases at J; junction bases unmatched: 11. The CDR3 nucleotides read TGTGCCAGTAATACGGAGGGACTAGCGGGATCGGATGAGCAGTTCTTC. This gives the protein CASNTEGLAGSDEQFF.

Written as DNA, the CDR3 is TGTGCCAGCTCACCACGGGTCGTCGGCGGGGAGACCCAGTACTTC. Translation gives CASSPRVVGGETQYF. The chain carries TRBV18 and TRBJ2-5; D may be TRBD2 (5 bases). Germline V gives CDR1 KGHSH, CDR2 LQKENI. The CDR3 totals 15 residues. Deletions cut 1 base from V and 5 bases from J, with 14 bases between.

The CDR3 nucleotides read TGCGCCAGCAGCTTGCAGGGGACAGGGCTCTACGAGCAGTACTTC. The encoded protein is CASSLQGTGLYEQYF. This chain connects TRBV5-1 to TRBJ2-7; 9 bases are a match to TRBD1. Losses at the gene ends were 1 base for V and 3 bases for J; bases not matched to a gene: 5. The CDR3 spans 15 residues. CDR1 SGHRS and CDR2 YFSETQ come from the germline V gene.

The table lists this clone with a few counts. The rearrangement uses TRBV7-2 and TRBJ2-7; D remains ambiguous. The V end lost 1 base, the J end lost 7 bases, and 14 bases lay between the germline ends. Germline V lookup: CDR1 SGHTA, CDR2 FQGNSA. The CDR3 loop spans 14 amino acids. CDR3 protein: CASSLELAEKEQYF. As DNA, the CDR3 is TGTGCCAGCAGCTTAGAGTTGGCAGAAAAAGAGCAGTACTTC. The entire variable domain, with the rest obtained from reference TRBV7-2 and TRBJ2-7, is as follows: GAGVSQSPSNKVTEKGKDVELRCDPISGHTALYWYRQSLGQGLEFLIYFQGNSAPDKSGLPSDRFSAERTGGSVSTLTIQRTQQEDSAVYLCASSLELAEKEQYFGPGTRLTVT.

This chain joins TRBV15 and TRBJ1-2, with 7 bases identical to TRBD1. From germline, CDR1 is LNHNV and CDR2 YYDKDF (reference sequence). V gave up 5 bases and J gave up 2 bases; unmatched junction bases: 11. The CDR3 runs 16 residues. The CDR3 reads CATSSQGGDRNYGYTF. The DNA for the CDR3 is TGTGCCACCAGCTCCCAGGGGGGCGATAGAAACTATGGCTACACCTTC.

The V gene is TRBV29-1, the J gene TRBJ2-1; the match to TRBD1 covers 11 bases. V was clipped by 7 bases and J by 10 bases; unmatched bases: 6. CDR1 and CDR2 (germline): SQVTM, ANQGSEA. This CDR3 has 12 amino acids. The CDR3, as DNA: TGCAGCGCCCGGACAGGGGGCGGGGAGCAGTTCTTC. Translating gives CSARTGGGEQFF.

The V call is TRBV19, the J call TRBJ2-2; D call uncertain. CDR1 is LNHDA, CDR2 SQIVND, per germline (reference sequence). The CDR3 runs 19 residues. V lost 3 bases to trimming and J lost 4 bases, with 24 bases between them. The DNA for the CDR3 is TGTGCCAGTAGTATCGTGCGATGGCAGCTGACAAGGCCCACCGGGGAGCTGTTTTTT. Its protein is CASSIVRWQLTRPTGELFF. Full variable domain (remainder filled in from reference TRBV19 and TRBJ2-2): DGGITQSPKYLFRKEGQNVTLSCEQNLNHDAMYWYRQDPGQGLRLIYYSQIVNDFQKGDIAEGYSVSREKKESFPLTVTSAQKNPTAFYLCASSIVRWQLTRPTGELFFGEGSRLTVL.

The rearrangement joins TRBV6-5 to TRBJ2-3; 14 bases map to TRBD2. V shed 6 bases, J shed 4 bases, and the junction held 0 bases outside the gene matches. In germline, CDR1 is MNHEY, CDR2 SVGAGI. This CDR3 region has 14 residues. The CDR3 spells CASRTSGGADTQYF. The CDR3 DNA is TGTGCCAGCAGGACTAGCGGGGGGGCAGATACGCAGTATTTT.

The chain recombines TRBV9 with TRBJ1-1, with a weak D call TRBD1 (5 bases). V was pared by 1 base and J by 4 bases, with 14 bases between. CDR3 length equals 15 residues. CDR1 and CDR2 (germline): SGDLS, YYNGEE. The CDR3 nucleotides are TGTGCCAGCAGCGTATCTGGATGGGGGGGCACTGAAGCTTTCTTT. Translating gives CASSVSGWGGTEAFF.

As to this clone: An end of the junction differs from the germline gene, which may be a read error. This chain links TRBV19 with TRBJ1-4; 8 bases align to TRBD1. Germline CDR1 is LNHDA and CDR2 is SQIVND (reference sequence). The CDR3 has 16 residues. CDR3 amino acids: CVSSQGQGFTNEKLFF. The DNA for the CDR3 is TGTGTCAGTAGTCAAGGACAGGGTTTTACTAATGAAAAACTGTTTTTT.

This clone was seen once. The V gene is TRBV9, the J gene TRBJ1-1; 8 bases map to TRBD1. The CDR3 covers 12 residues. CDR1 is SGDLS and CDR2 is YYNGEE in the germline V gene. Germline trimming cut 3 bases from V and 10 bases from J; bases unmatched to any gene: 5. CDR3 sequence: CASSEGQGVAFF. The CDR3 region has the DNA TGTGCCAGCAGCGAAGGACAGGGAGTAGCTTTCTTT. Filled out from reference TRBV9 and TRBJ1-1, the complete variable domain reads DSGVTQTPKHLITATGQRVTLRCSPRSGDLSVYWYQQSLDQGLQFLIQYYNGEERAKGNILERFSAQQFPDLHSELNLSSLELGDSALYFCASSEGQGVAFFGQGTRLTVV.

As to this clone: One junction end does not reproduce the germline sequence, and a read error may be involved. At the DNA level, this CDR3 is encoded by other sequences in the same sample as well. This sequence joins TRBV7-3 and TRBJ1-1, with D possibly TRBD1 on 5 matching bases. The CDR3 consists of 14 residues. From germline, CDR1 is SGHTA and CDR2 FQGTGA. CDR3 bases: TGTGCCAGCAGCTTCTCTCCAGGGAACACCGAAGCTTTCTTT. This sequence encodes CASSFSPGNTEAFF.

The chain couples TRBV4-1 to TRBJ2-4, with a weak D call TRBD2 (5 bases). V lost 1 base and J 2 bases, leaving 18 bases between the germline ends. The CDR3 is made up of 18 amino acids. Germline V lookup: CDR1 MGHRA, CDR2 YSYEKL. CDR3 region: CASSQGVSGTGTKNIQYF. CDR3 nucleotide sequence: TGCGCCAGCAGCCAAGGGGTCAGTGGAACGGGGACCAAAAACATTCAGTACTTC.

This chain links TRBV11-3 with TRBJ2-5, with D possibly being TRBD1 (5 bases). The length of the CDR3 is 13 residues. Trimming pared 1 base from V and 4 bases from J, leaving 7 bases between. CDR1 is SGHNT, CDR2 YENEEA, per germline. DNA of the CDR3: TGTGCCAGCAGCTTAGGGGGCTTAGAGACCCAGTACTTC. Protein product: CASSLGGLETQYF.

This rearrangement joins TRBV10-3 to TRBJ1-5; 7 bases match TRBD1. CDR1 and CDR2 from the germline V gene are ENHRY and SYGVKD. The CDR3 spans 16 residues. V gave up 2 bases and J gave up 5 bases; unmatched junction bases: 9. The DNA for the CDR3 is TGTGCCATCAGTGAGCTGGGACAGCTCGACGATCAGCCCCAGCATTTT. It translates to CAISELGQLDDQPQHF.

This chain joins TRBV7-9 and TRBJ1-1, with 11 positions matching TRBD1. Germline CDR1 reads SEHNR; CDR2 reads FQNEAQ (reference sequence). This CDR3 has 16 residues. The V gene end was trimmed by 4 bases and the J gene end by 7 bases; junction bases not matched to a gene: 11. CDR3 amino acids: CASSSLGTGGSGEAFF. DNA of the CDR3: TGTGCCAGCAGCTCCTTAGGGACAGGGGGTAGTGGTGAAGCTTTCTTT.

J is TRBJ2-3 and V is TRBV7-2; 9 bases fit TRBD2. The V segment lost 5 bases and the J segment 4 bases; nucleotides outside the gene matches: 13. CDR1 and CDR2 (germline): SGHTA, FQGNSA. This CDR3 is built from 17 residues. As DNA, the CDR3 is TGTGCCAGCAGCCGAGGGGTAGCGGGGGTCAGTCCAGATACGCAGTATTTT. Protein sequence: CASSRGVAGVSPDTQYF.